Below, 15 T cell receptor beta chains from the same sample are listed, as sequenced in a study of molecular identifiers for immune sequencing clone quantification. TCRdb ran MiXCR on the PCR reads and lists one entry per CDR3 protein. The table shows around 320,000 distinct CDR3 sequences, with roughly a quarter occurring only once. Specimen: naive CD8+ T cells from blood, with Jurkat cell RNA spiked in. Sample subset: FACS-sorted CD8+CD4-CCR7+CD45RA+ naive T cells. These receptors were taken from a human donor in good health. Some libraries in this study had Jurkat cell RNA spiked in.

In its sample, this clonotype was seen once. A much more abundant neighbour one base away suggests this may be a read error. This chain connects TRBV4-1 to TRBJ1-2; D is unclear. Germline-derived CDR1 and CDR2 are MGHRA and YSYEKL. CDR3 length: 15 amino acids. CDR3 in amino acids: CASSQEIEANYGYAF. The DNA of the CDR3 is TGCGCCAGCAGCCAAGAGATTGAGGCTAACTATGGCTACGCCTTC.

This clonotype occurred a few times. V gene TRBV6-2 or TRBV6-3 combines with J gene TRBJ2-3, with D possibly matching TRBD2 (6 bases). Trimming shortened V by 2 bases and J by 2 bases, and 17 bases separated the two germline ends. The CDR3 is 17 residues long. Per germline, CDR1 MNHEY and CDR2 SVGEGT. In nucleotides, the CDR3 is TGTGCCAGCAGTTACGCGCCGGGACTTACATTCACAGATACGCAGTATTTT. Translating it yields CASSYAPGLTFTDTQYF.

The chain couples TRBV5-1 to TRBJ2-3, with 10 nucleotides matching TRBD2. The ends lost 0 bases at V and 2 bases at J; junction bases unmatched: 9. CDR1 is SGHRS and CDR2 is YFSETQ in the germline V gene. This CDR3 comprises 18 residues. CDR3 in DNA: TGCGCCAGCAGCTTGGTCCCACAAGCGGGGGGGCTCACAGATACGCAGTATTTT. Translated: CASSLVPQAGGLTDTQYF.

The genes are TRBV4-1 and TRBJ2-3, with TRBD2 identical over 9 bases. This CDR3 comprises 15 residues. V lost 2 bases and J lost 5; bases outside the gene matches: 5. In germline, CDR1 is MGHRA, CDR2 YSYEKL. CDR3 region: CASSQLQAGGDTQYF. As DNA, the CDR3 is TGCGCCAGCAGCCAACTCCAAGCGGGGGGAGATACGCAGTATTTT.

The chain carries TRBV19 and TRBJ2-7; maybe TRBD1 (5 bases). Trimming pared 3 bases from V and 2 bases from J, leaving 11 bases between. Germline assignment: CDR1 LNHDA and CDR2 SQIVND (reference sequence). The CDR3 runs to 14 residues. In nucleotides, the CDR3 is TGTGCCAGTAGTATGGGGCACAGGACCTACGAGCAGTACTTC. This codes for CASSMGHRTYEQYF.

The table lists this clonotype with a few counts. V usage is TRBV11-2 and J usage is TRBJ2-1, with 10 positions matching TRBD2. Germline V gene lookup returns CDR1 SGHAT and CDR2 FQNNGV. V lost 1 base, J lost 2 bases, and 2 bases stayed unmatched. The CDR3 consists of 16 residues. DNA for the CDR3: TGTGCCAGCAGCTTAGCCCTAGCGGGAGCCTACAATGAGCAGTTCTTC. This sequence encodes CASSLALAGAYNEQFF.

This clonotype was observed a single time. A much larger clonotype is one base distant, so this may be a read error. V gene TRBV7-9 combines with J gene TRBJ2-3, with a weak D call TRBD2 (5 bases). The CDR3 consists of 16 residues. CDR1 SEHNR and CDR2 FQNEAQ come from the germline V gene (reference sequence). The CDR3 nucleotides read TGTGCCGGCAGCCCCGAGGGCGGGTTCGACACAGATACGCAGTATTTT. Its protein is CAGSPEGGFDTDTQYF.

This clonotype was seen at least ten times. The chain is built from TRBV23-1 and TRBJ2-3; D gene ambiguous. TRBV23-1 is an ORF for which the function is uncertain. This CDR3 is 16 amino acids long. Trimming stripped 4 bases from V and 4 bases from J, with 18 bases between. The CDR3 loop is CASSPRHHLYPDTQYF. CDR3 in DNA: TGCGCCAGCAGTCCTCGCCACCACCTTTATCCAGATACGCAGTATTTT.

Note on this clonotype: A read error is likely here: a far larger clone is one base away. The J gene is TRBJ2-2, the V gene TRBV5-3; D ambiguous. TRBV5-3 counts as an open reading frame of uncertain function. V lost 8 bases, J lost 4 bases, and 9 bases lay in between. The CDR3 is 12 amino acids. Written as DNA, the CDR3 is TGTGCCAGCGGCTTGGTCACCGGGGAGCTGTTTTTT. As protein: CASGLVTGELFF.

The chain employs TRBV11-2 and TRBJ2-5; D not certain. Germline-derived CDR1 and CDR2 are SGHAT and FQNNGV. V lost 3 bases to trimming and J lost 2 bases, with 16 bases between them. The CDR3 length is 16 residues. Written as DNA, the CDR3 is TGTGCCAGCAGCTTCCTGACCAGAAGACTTCAAGAGACCCAGTACTTC. Protein: CASSFLTRRLQETQYF.

To note about this clonotype: A much larger clone differs by one base, so this may be a read error. The rearrangement uses TRBV7-9 and TRBJ1-3; D unclear. This CDR3 region has 14 residues. Germline V lookup: CDR1 SEHNR, CDR2 FQNEAQ (reference sequence). In DNA form, the CDR3 reads TGTGCCAGCAGCTTCGCGGGCTCTGAAAACACCATATATTTT. This gives the protein CASSFAGSENTIYF.

This chain uses TRBV30 with TRBJ2-2; D might be TRBD1 or TRBD2, each matching 5 bases. Germline V gene lookup returns CDR1 GTSNPN and CDR2 SVGIG (reference sequence). The CDR3 totals 15 residues. Trimming took 3 bases from V and 3 from J, leaving 14 bases between them. The CDR3 here is CAWSHGTLYTGELFF. CDR3 DNA: TGTGCCTGGAGCCACGGGACCTTATACACCGGGGAGCTGTTTTTT.

Regarding this clonotype: The junction departs from the called germline gene at one end, perhaps through a read error. The chain recombines TRBV5-3 with TRBJ1-4, with no clear D. TRBV5-3 is an ORF for which the function is uncertain. This CDR3 spans 14 amino acids. The CDR3: CASSLFDGSEELFF. The CDR3 bases are TGTGCCAGCAGCTTGTTCGACGGGAGTGAAGAACTGTTTTTT.

Many counts were recorded for this clonotype. The chain recombines TRBV2 with TRBJ1-1, with 7 bases matching TRBD1. Per germline, CDR1 SNHLY and CDR2 FYNNEI. With 9 bases clipped from V and 0 bases from J, the junction kept 4 bases outside the gene matches. This CDR3 is built from 13 residues. The DNA of the CDR3 is TGTGCCAGAGACAGGGAAGTGAACACTGAAGCTTTCTTT. Protein: CARDREVNTEAFF.

The chain uses TRBV7-9 and TRBJ2-7, with 12 bases that match TRBD2. In germline, CDR1 is SEHNR, CDR2 FQNEAQ (reference sequence). The CDR3 is 15 residues long. With V trimmed by 6 bases and J by 7 bases, 10 bases remained unmatched. CDR3 sequence (DNA): TGTGCCAGCAGTGCCGCTAGCGGGGGGGCGAGGGAGCAGTACTTC. It specifies CASSAASGGAREQYF.